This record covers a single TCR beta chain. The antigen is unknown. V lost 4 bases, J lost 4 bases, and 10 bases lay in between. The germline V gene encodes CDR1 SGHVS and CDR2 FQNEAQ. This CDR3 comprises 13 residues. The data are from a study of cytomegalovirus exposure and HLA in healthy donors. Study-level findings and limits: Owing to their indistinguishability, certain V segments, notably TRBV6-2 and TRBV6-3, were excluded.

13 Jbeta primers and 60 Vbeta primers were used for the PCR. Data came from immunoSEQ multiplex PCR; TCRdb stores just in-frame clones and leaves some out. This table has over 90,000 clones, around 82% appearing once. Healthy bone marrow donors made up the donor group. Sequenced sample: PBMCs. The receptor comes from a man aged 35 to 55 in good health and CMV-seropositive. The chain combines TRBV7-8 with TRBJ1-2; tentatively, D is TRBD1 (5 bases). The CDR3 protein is CASSSTDIYGYTF. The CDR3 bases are TGTGCCAGCAGCTCGACAGATATCTATGGCTACACCTTC.